The 2 T cell receptor beta chains presented below share a single source sample, sequenced in a study of control samples from healthy donors and cancer patients. The repertoire was sequenced with immunoSEQ multiplex PCR; TCRdb's copy has only in-frame clones and lacks some. Here the sample spans some 56,000 clones, roughly 94% being singletons. Material: blood. The source is a man aged 25 to 40 in good health.

This clone came up once. This chain joins TRBV5-1 and TRBJ2-6; D call uncertain. V lost 0 bases and J lost 4, with 8 bases in between. This CDR3 is 15 amino acids long. Germline V CDR1 and CDR2: SGHRS, YFSETQ. The CDR3 region has the DNA TGCGCCAGCAGCTTGGATGGGTCCGGGGCCAACGTCCTGACTTTC. Its protein product is CASSLDGSGANVLTF.

The chain is built from TRBV4-2 and TRBJ2-2, with D hard to call. The V end lost 7 bases, the J end lost 4 bases, and 19 bases lay between the germline ends. The CDR3 runs to 16 residues. Germline CDR1 LGHNA, CDR2 YNFKEQ. CDR3 region: CASTSTTALGTGELFF. In DNA form, the CDR3 reads TGTGCCAGCACCTCAACCACCGCCTTGGGCACCGGGGAGCTGTTTTTT.